This is a list of T cell receptor beta chains from one sample in a study of blood T cell repertoires in COVID-19. Here immunoSEQ multiplex PCR was the method, and the copy in TCRdb shows in-frame clones only, minus some. The sample yields more than 200,000 clones, roughly 88% seen once. The specimen was PBMCs or T cells enriched from blood (not recorded which). The receptor source for this set is a young woman who had been exposed to COVID-19. Each CDR3 is given with its conserved first and last residue. D genes are given only for firm matches. Size is omitted from some rows. Given values are once, few, many or a class for expanded clones.

V gene	clone size	J gene	D gene	CDR3 protein	CDR3 DNA
TRBV29-1	.	TRBJ2-7	.	CSVEEMAGSYEQYF	TGCAGCGTTGAAGAAATGGCAGGGTCCTACGAGCAGTACTTC
TRBV29-1	.	TRBJ2-7	.	CSGGVGGYEQYF	TGCAGCGGCGGGGTTGGGGGCTACGAGCAGTACTTC
TRBV3-1/TRBV3-2	.	TRBJ1-5	.	CASSQDLRDGQPQHF	TGTGCCAGCAGCCAAGATCTGCGGGATGGACAGCCCCAGCATTTT
TRBV12-5	.	TRBJ1-6	TRBD1	CASGSYPDRGDSPLHF	TGTGCTAGTGGTTCATACCCCGACAGGGGTGATTCACCCCTCCACTTT
TRBV20-1	.	TRBJ2-7	.	CSAVQGYEQYF	TGCAGTGCTGTACAGGGCTACGAGCAGTACTTC
TRBV7-8	.	TRBJ2-6	.	CASTGGSGNSGANVLTF	TGTGCCAGCACCGGGGGCAGCGGGAACTCTGGGGCCAACGTCCTGACTTTC
TRBV19	.	TRBJ1-5	.	CASSMGSSNQPQHF	TGTGCCAGTAGTATGGGCAGTAGCAATCAGCCCCAGCATTTT
TRBV10-1	.	TRBJ2-1	.	CASSVSLPAGQFF	TGCGCCAGCAGTGTGAGTCTCCCCGCGGGGCAGTTCTTC
TRBV19	.	TRBJ2-5	.	CASSMKRGGVTQYF	TGTGCCAGTAGCATGAAGAGGGGAGGCGTGACCCAGTACTTC
TRBV10-3	.	TRBJ1-2	TRBD1	CAISEEGTGVVRRGYTF	TGTGCCATCAGTGAGGAGGGGACAGGGGTTGTCAGGCGTGGCTACACCTTC
TRBV13	.	TRBJ2-3	.	CASSLWAGQDTQYF	TGTGCCAGCAGCTTATGGGCGGGCCAAGATACGCAGTATTTT
TRBV27	.	TRBJ2-1	TRBD2	CASSPGLAVNNEQFF	TGTGCCAGCAGTCCCGGACTAGCGGTGAACAATGAGCAGTTCTTC
TRBV2	.	TRBJ2-1	.	CASSEFDEQFF	TGTGCCAGCAGTGAATTCGATGAGCAGTTCTTC
TRBV11-3	.	TRBJ2-1	TRBD2	CASSSRRLAHDNEQFF	TGTGCCAGCAGCTCCCGTCGACTAGCCCATGACAATGAGCAGTTCTTC
TRBV19	.	TRBJ1-5	.	CASSIPGRGPQHF	TGTGCCAGTAGTATCCCTGGCAGGGGGCCCCAGCATTTT
TRBV28	.	TRBJ2-1	TRBD2	CASTTLGLAEGDEQFF	TGTGCCAGCACCACCCTAGGACTAGCGGAGGGGGATGAGCAGTTCTTC
TRBV9	.	TRBJ2-3	.	CASSVDGDRTDTQYF	TGTGCCAGCAGCGTTGACGGAGACCGCACAGATACGCAGTATTTT
TRBV4-1	.	TRBJ2-7	.	CASSQVTGPSSYEQYF	TGCGCCAGCAGCCAAGTTACAGGGCCCTCCTCCTACGAGCAGTACTTC
TRBV5-1	.	TRBJ1-1	TRBD1	CASSTQGEAFF	TGCGCCAGCAGCACACAGGGGGAAGCTTTCTTT
TRBV18	.	TRBJ2-7	.	CASSPGPGGGEQYF	TGTGCCAGCTCACCCGGTCCAGGTGGAGGCGAGCAGTACTTC
TRBV18	.	TRBJ1-1	.	CASSPRGDTEAFF	TGTGCCAGCTCACCACGCGGGGACACTGAAGCTTTCTTT
TRBV6-5	.	TRBJ2-5	.	CATQRTLQETQYF	TGTGCCACCCAGAGGACACTACAAGAGACCCAGTACTTC
TRBV7-7	.	TRBJ2-2	.	CASSASEKNTGELFF	TGTGCTAGCAGCGCCTCAGAAAAGAACACCGGGGAGCTGTTTTTT
TRBV7-9	.	TRBJ2-1	TRBD2	CASSLGTSGHNEQFF	TGTGCCAGCAGCCTCGGGACTAGCGGACACAATGAGCAGTTCTTC
TRBV3-1/TRBV3-2	few	TRBJ1-3	.	CASSQGTPSGNTIYF	TGTGCCAGCAGCCAAGGGACACCCTCTGGAAACACCATATATTTT
TRBV30	.	TRBJ1-3	TRBD1	CAWSVQGGGNTIYF	TGTGCCTGGAGTGTACAGGGGGGAGGAAACACCATATATTTT
TRBV14	.	TRBJ2-7	TRBD1	CASSQGDRLYEQYF	TGTGCCAGCAGCCAAGGGGACAGACTCTACGAGCAGTACTTC
TRBV11-2	.	TRBJ2-3	.	CASSLAGKITDTQYF	TGTGCCAGCAGCTTAGCCGGGAAGATAACAGATACGCAGTATTTT
TRBV5-6	.	TRBJ1-5	TRBD1	CASSLNRGGGHSNQPQHF	TGTGCCAGCAGCTTGAACAGGGGCGGGGGGCATAGCAATCAGCCCCAGCATTTT
TRBV10-1	.	TRBJ2-5	.	CASSESRLGETQYF	TGCGCCAGCAGTGAGTCTCGACTGGGAGAGACCCAGTACTTC
TRBV18	.	TRBJ2-3	TRBD2	CASSPSGTADTQYF	TGTGCCAGCTCACCTAGCGGGACTGCAGATACGCAGTATTTT